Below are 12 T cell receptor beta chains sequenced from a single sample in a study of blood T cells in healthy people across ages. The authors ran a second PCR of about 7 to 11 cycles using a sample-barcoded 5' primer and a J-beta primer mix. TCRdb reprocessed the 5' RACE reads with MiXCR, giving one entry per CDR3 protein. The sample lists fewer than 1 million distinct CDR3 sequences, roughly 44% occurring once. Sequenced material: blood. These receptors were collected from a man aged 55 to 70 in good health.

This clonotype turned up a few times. The CDR3 bases are TGTGCCAGCAGTTTAGACAGGGGAGGGGACAATGAGCAGTTCTTC. Protein sequence: CASSLDRGGDNEQFF. The J gene is TRBJ2-1, the V gene TRBV27, with D possibly matching TRBD1 (8 bases). Trimming stripped 2 bases from V and 5 bases from J, with 13 bases between. In germline, CDR1 is MNHEY, CDR2 SMNVEV (reference sequence). This CDR3 has 15 amino acids.

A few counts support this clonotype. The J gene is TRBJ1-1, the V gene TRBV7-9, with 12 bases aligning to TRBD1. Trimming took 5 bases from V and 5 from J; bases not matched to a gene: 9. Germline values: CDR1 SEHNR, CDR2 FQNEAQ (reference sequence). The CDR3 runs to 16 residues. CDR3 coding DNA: TGTGCCAGCAGCCGAACTCCGGGACAGGGGGCTACTGAAGCTTTCTTT. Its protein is CASSRTPGQGATEAFF.

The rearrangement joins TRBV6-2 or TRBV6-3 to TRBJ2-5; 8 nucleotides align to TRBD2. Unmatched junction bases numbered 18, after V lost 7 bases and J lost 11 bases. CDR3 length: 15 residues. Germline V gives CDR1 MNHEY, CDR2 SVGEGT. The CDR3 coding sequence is TGTGCCAGCATAACCCGAGGAGCGGGGGACAATGAGCAGTACTTC. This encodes CASITRGAGDNEQYF.

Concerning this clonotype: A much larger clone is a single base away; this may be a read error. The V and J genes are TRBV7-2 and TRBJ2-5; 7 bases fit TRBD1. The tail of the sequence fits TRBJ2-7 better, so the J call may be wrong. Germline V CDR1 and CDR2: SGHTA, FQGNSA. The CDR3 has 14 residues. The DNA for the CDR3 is TGTGCCGGCAGCTTAACCGGGACAGTCTACGAGCAGTACTTC. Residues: CAGSLTGTVYEQYF.

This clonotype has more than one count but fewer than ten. The CDR3 DNA follows: TGCAGTGCTAGTGTCGCTAGCGGGGGGCCTCCAGATACGCAGTATTTT. It translates to CSASVASGGPPDTQYF. This chain uses TRBV20-1 with TRBJ2-3; 11 bases are shared with TRBD2. Germline-derived CDR1 and CDR2 are DFQATT and SNEGSKA (reference sequence). The CDR3 is 16 residues long. Trimming removed 3 bases from V and 4 bases from J; junction bases left unmatched: 9.

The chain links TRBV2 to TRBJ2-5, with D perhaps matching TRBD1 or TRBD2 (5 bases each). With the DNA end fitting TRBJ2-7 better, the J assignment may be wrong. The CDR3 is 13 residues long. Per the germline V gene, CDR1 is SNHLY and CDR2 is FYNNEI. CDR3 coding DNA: TGTGCCAGCGGCTCCGGGACGGCGTACGAGCAGTACTTC. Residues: CASGSGTAYEQYF.

The CDR3 nucleotides are TGTGCCAGCAGTTACTTTCGTGCTATAGATACGCAGTATTTT. Its translation is CASSYFRAIDTQYF. V is TRBV12-3 or TRBV12-4 and J is TRBJ2-3, with D uncertain. This CDR3 comprises 14 residues. Trimming took off 4 bases at V and 5 bases at J, with 13 bases between the two ends.

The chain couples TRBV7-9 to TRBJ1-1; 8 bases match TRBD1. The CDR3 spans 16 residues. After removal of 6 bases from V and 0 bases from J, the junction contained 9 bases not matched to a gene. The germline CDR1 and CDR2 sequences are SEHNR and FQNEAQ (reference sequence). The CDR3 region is CASSLDRGDMNTEAFF. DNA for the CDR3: TGTGCCAGCAGTCTAGACAGGGGTGACATGAACACTGAAGCTTTCTTT.

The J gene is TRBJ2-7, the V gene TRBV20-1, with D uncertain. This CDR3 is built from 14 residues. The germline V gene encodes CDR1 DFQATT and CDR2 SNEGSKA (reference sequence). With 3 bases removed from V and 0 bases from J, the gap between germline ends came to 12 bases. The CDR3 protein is CSASRLVTSYEQYF. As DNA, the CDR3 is TGCAGTGCTAGCCGTTTGGTGACCTCCTACGAGCAGTACTTC.

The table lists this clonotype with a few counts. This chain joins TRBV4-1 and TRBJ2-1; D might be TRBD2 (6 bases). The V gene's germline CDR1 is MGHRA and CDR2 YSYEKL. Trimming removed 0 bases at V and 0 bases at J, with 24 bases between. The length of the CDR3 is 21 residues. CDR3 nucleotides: TGCGCCAGCAGCCAAGATTTGGTCGGGAGCTTCAATTTTGGCTCCTACAATGAGCAGTTCTTC. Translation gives CASSQDLVGSFNFGSYNEQFF.

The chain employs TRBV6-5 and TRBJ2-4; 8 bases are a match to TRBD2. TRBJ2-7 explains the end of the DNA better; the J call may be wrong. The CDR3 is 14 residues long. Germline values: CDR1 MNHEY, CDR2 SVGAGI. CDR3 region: CASSYLRGAYEQYF. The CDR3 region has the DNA TGTGCCAGCAGTTATTTGCGGGGGGCCTACGAGCAGTACTTC.

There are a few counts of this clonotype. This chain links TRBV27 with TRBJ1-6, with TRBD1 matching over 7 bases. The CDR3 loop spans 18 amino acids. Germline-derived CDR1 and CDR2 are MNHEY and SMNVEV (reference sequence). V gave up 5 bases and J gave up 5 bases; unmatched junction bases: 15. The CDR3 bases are TGTGCCAGCAGTCCAACGACGCCCAGGGGGGGGAATAATTCACCCCTCCACTTT. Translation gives CASSPTTPRGGNNSPLHF.